Listed here are 9 T cell receptor beta chains from one sample, sequenced in a study of cytomegalovirus exposure and HLA in healthy donors. Primers: 60 Vbeta forward and 13 Jbeta reverse. Profiling relied on immunoSEQ multiplex PCR, and the TCRdb table lists in-frame clones only, not all of them. The sample includes about 110,000 clones, approximately 70% of them seen just once. Source material: PBMCs. The receptors were sampled from a boy between 10 and 17 years old in good health and CMV-seronegative.

The V and J genes are TRBV10-3 and TRBJ1-1; TRBD1 agrees at 7 bases. Germline CDR1 is ENHRY and CDR2 is SYGVKD. The trim removed 11 bases at V and 3 bases at J, leaving 15 bases unmatched. The CDR3 extends over 15 amino acids. The chain's CDR3 is CASLRDSLRDTEAFF. As DNA, the CDR3 is TGTGCCTCACTTCGGGACAGCCTAAGGGACACTGAAGCTTTCTTT.

The J gene is TRBJ1-2, the V gene TRBV12-5; D is unresolved. V was shortened by 3 bases and J by 2 bases, with 7 bases between the two germline ends. The CDR3 runs to 13 residues. Per germline, CDR1 LGHNT and CDR2 FRNRAP. The CDR3 spells CASGLEGNYGYTF. For the CDR3, the DNA is TGTGCTAGTGGTTTAGAGGGAAACTATGGCTACACCTTC.

This clone was detected a few times. The chain couples TRBV15 to TRBJ1-1, with D perhaps TRBD1 (6 bases). This CDR3 spans 17 amino acids. V was clipped by 0 bases and J by 1 base, with 15 bases between them. Germline V gene sequence: CDR1 LNHNV, CDR2 YYDKDF (reference sequence). CDR3 loop: CATSRDSTGQPNTEAFF. For the CDR3, the DNA is TGTGCCACCAGCAGAGATTCGACAGGCCAACCGAACACTGAAGCTTTCTTT. Filled out from reference TRBV15 and TRBJ1-1, the complete variable domain reads DAMVIQNPRYQVTQFGKPVTLSCSQTLNHNVMYWYQQKSSQAPKLLFHYYDKDFNNEADTPDNFQSRRPNTSFCFLDIRSPGLGDTAMYLCATSRDSTGQPNTEAFFGQGTRLTVV.

The sample holds a few counts of this clone. The CDR3 DNA sequence: TGTGCCAGCAGCGTGAGCCCGGGACAGAATGAAAAACTGTTTTTT. This codes for CASSVSPGQNEKLFF. The J gene is TRBJ1-4, the V gene TRBV5-4, with TRBD1 matching 7 bases. Germline V gives CDR1 SGHNT, CDR2 YYREEE (reference sequence). CDR3 length: 15 amino acids. V gave up 4 bases and J gave up 5 bases; unmatched junction bases: 8.

This clone has more than one count but fewer than ten. The V call is TRBV5-1, the J call TRBJ2-2; 11 bases agree with TRBD1. The J segment lost 6 bases and the V segment lost 7 bases, leaving 11 bases of the junction unmatched. Germline CDR1 reads SGHRS; CDR2 reads YFSETQ. There are 16 residues in the CDR3. In DNA form, the CDR3 reads TGCGCCAGCGGTCTACGGACAGGGGGCGCTTCCGGGGAGCTGTTTTTT. Amino acid sequence: CASGLRTGGASGELFF.

Worth noting for this clone: A junction end diverges from the germline sequence, so it may reflect a read error. The chain is built from TRBV2 and TRBJ2-7; 8 bases map to TRBD1. From germline, CDR1 is SNHLY and CDR2 FYNNEI. The CDR3 is 11 residues long. This chain's CDR3 is CASSIGQGETF. Here the CDR3 DNA reads TGTGCCAGCAGTATAGGACAGGGCGAGACCTTC. The variable domain in full, completed from reference TRBV2 and TRBJ2-7, reads EPEVTQTPSHQVTQMGQEVILRCVPISNHLYFYWYRQILGQKVEFLVSFYNNEISEKSEIFDDQFSVERPDGSNFTLKIRSTKLEDSAMYFCASSIGQGETFGPGTRLTVT.

V usage is TRBV5-4 and J usage is TRBJ1-2; 11 bases are a match to TRBD1. Germline CDR1 is SGHNT and CDR2 is YYREEE (reference sequence). V trimming: 4 bases; J trimming: 8 bases; junction bases outside the gene matches: 7. CDR3 length: 14 residues. CDR3 coding DNA: TGTGCCAGCAGCCCAGGGACAGGGGGATACGGCTACACCTTC. Its translation: CASSPGTGGYGYTF.

The rearrangement uses TRBV18 and TRBJ1-2; D is undetermined. The CDR3 length is 13 residues. V shed 3 bases and J shed 1 base, with 6 bases lying between them. The germline gives CDR1 KGHSH, CDR2 LQKENI. CDR3 nucleotides: TGTGCCAGCTCACCGTTAGATAACTATGGCTACACCTTC. Its translation is CASSPLDNYGYTF.

The chain combines TRBV13 with TRBJ2-3; D unclear. The germline V and J ends were trimmed by 4 bases and 2 bases, with 7 bases remaining between them. Looked up from germline, CDR1 is PRHDT and CDR2 is FYEKMQ (reference sequence). CDR3 size: 13 residues. The CDR3 DNA is TGTGCCAGCAGCTCCGTAAACACAGATACGCAGTATTTT. Translation: CASSSVNTDTQYF.